The table lists the clone carrying this TCR beta chain with a few counts. Its antigen is not identified. This sample is drawn from a study of identical twins. Study-wide points: The authors noted that invariant MAIT and iNKT cells could partly confound zero-insertion analyses. Modelling approaches yielded underestimates of out-of-frame TCR alpha sharing between monozygotic twins. Reduced insertions were recorded for abundant cord blood beta clonotypes, with no such pattern in memory repertoires.

One entry per CDR3 protein, called by TCRdb with MiXCR from the 5' RACE reads. The repertoire holds some 1,700,000 distinct CDR3 sequences, 32% seen once, with 0.25% to 0.3% in the top ten. Germline V CDR1 and CDR2: LNHDA, SQIVND (reference sequence). The CDR3 is 13 amino acids. Between the trimmed V and J ends, which lost 2 bases and 0 bases, there was a span of 5 bases. Sequenced input: cord blood. The sequence derives from a newborn girl in good health. The chain carries TRBV19 and TRBJ2-7; D is undetermined. The CDR3 coding sequence is TGTGCCAGTAGTATAACTGCCTCCTACGAGCAGTACTTC. This gives the protein CASSITASYEQYF.